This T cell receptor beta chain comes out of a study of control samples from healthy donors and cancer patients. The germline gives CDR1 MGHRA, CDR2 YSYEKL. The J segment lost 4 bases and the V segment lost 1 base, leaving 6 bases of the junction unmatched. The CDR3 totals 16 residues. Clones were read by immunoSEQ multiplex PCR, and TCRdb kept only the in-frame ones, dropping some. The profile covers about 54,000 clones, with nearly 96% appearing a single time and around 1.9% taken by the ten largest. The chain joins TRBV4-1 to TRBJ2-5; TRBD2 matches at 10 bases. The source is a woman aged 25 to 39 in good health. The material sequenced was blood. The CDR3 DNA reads TGCGCCAGCAGCCAAGGAGGAGCGGGAGGGGCAGAGACCCAGTACTTC. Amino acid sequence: CASSQGGAGGAETQYF.